These T cell receptor beta chains were read from a single sample in a study of cytomegalovirus exposure and HLA in healthy donors. Only in-frame clones appear in the TCRdb table, and some are missing; sequencing was by immunoSEQ multiplex PCR. The table lists some 130,000 clones, roughly four fifths of them singletons. The sequenced sample consisted of PBMCs. The receptors were sampled from a woman in her 50s in good health and CMV-seropositive. CDR3s include the opening cysteine and the closing phenylalanine or tryptophan. Where a row states a size, it is once, few, many or the class of an expanded clone; other rows omit it.

clone size: -
V gene: TRBV7-9
CDR3 protein: CASSSGQRGDNEQFF

clone size: -
V gene: TRBV10-3
CDR3 protein: CAITGDREGTEAFF

clone size: -
V gene: TRBV10-2
CDR3 protein: CASSDPRGGQRIYEQYF

clone size: -
V gene: TRBV6-5
CDR3 protein: CASTTTQAYNSPLHF

clone size: -
V gene: TRBV11-3
CDR3 protein: CASSLGVAGEDTQYF

clone size: -
V gene: TRBV7-9
CDR3 protein: CASSPTGVGTQYF

clone size: -
V gene: TRBV28
CDR3 protein: CASSWGGSNEQYF

clone size: once
V gene: TRBV4-1
CDR3 protein: CASSQDGGTGDHEQYF

clone size: -
V gene: TRBV5-1
CDR3 protein: CASSLEGVQETQYF

clone size: -
V gene: TRBV7-9
CDR3 protein: CASSLDREGEKLFF

clone size: -
V gene: TRBV5-1
CDR3 protein: CASSLALAGEETQYF

clone size: -
V gene: TRBV4-3
CDR3 protein: CASSSRQGVYGYTF

clone size: once
V gene: TRBV6-5
CDR3 protein: CASSYERTGVGSPLHF

clone size: -
V gene: TRBV19
CDR3 protein: CASTLAGTRTYNEQFF

clone size: once
V gene: TRBV7-8
CDR3 protein: CASSLISRTFNTEAFF

clone size: -
V gene: TRBV7-8
CDR3 protein: CASSPTAQGARAEAFF

clone size: few
V gene: TRBV11-3
CDR3 protein: CASGAGSSYNEQFF

clone size: once
V gene: TRBV9
CDR3 protein: CASSAGRGYEQYF

clone size: -
V gene: TRBV13
CDR3 protein: CASRDRGGNEQYF

clone size: -
V gene: TRBV9
CDR3 protein: CASSTGTARSYEQYF

clone size: -
V gene: TRBV18
CDR3 protein: CASSPPSGRAVDEQYF

clone size: -
V gene: TRBV7-3
CDR3 protein: CASSLQPAGNTGELFF

clone size: -
V gene: TRBV30
CDR3 protein: CAWDRGGTEAFF

clone size: -
V gene: TRBV4-2
CDR3 protein: CASSQVDRGAQPQHF

clone size: -
V gene: TRBV5-1
CDR3 protein: CASSIGQADVETQYF

clone size: -
V gene: TRBV7-9
CDR3 protein: CASSWSSYEQYF

clone size: -
V gene: TRBV4-1
CDR3 protein: CASSHSSRGANTGELFF

clone size: -
V gene: TRBV5-6
CDR3 protein: CASSAWTGVRRTEAFF

clone size: few
V gene: TRBV11-2
CDR3 protein: CASSSRQGTWNTGELFF

clone size: few
V gene: TRBV25-1
CDR3 protein: CASSAEVGNTEAFF

clone size: -
V gene: TRBV19
CDR3 protein: CASSISLAYEQYF

clone size: -
V gene: TRBV6-5
CDR3 protein: CASSLDRGLYTQYF

clone size: -
V gene: TRBV6-6
CDR3 protein: CASRSAGQPQHF

clone size: -
V gene: TRBV5-1
CDR3 protein: CASSLREVRYGYTF

clone size: -
V gene: TRBV19
CDR3 protein: CASSIAGAGTGGYTF